The sequence of this T cell receptor (beta chain) was determined in a study of OX40 agonist ivuxolimab in advanced cancers. From germline, CDR1 is SNHLY and CDR2 FYNNEI. V gave up 6 bases and J gave up 0 bases, with 18 bases separating them. The CDR3 spans 17 residues. Produced via immunoSEQ multiplex PCR; TCRdb's table is partial and in-frame only. The sample gives roughly 70,000 clones, approximately 88% of which show up once; roughly 3% is in the top ten. The specimen was CD4+ or CD8+ T cells sorted from blood, collected in a trial of the OX40 agonist ivuxolimab. The genes are TRBV2 and TRBJ1-5; weak D call: TRBD1 (5 bases). The clonotype comes from an adult with an advanced solid tumor such as melanoma, head and neck, liver or kidney cancer. CDR3: CASSRSGTRYSNQPQHF. In DNA, the CDR3 is TGTGCCAGCAGCCGATCCGGGACCAGGTATAGCAATCAGCCCCAGCATTTT.